The clone carrying this T cell receptor (beta chain) was found a few times. Its antigen is not known. Trimming took 1 base from V and 4 from J; bases not matched to a gene: 3. Germline V gene sequence: CDR1 KGHSH, CDR2 LQKENI. The CDR3 has 14 residues. Researchers used 5'RACE with constant-segment primers to make TCR alpha and TCR beta cDNA libraries that carry sample barcodes and UMIs. Each CDR3 protein gets one entry after TCRdb re-called the 5' RACE reads with MiXCR. The sample carries about 470,000 distinct CDR3 sequences, 25% recorded once. The data derive from a study of T-cell memory formation after mild COVID-19. Study-wide results and caveats: Clones from the second wave (peaking day 37) had unconfirmed SARS-CoV-2 specificity.

This receptor was obtained from an adult woman who had mild COVID-19 (a few samples of this study predate the infection). Cell type and time point are not known. V gene TRBV18 combines with J gene TRBJ2-5; TRBD2 matches 7 bases. The sample consisted of PBMCs or a T cell subset sorted from them (not recorded which). CDR3 protein: CASSPLPGGETQYF. The CDR3 coding sequence is TGTGCCAGCTCACCACTACCGGGAGGAGAGACCCAGTACTTC. The full variable domain, with the rest looked up from reference TRBV18 and TRBJ2-5, is NAGVMQNPRHLVRRRGQEARLRCSPMKGHSHVYWYRQLPEEGLKFMVYLQKENIIDESGMPKERFSAEFPKEGPSILRIQQVVRGDSAAYFCASSPLPGGETQYFGPGTRLLVL.